What follows are 9 T cell receptor beta chains derived from one specimen sequenced in a study of cytomegalovirus exposure and HLA in healthy donors. With 60 Vbeta and 13 Jbeta primers, the PCR was carried out. TCRdb's copy holds only in-frame clones and misses some; the assay was immunoSEQ multiplex PCR. Among some 120,000 clones listed, around four fifths were seen once. Input material: PBMCs. These receptor sequences come from a human donor in good health.

V gene TRBV7-9 combines with J gene TRBJ1-4; TRBD1 matches 7 bases. This CDR3 comprises 15 residues. Germline values: CDR1 SEHNR, CDR2 FQNEAQ (reference sequence). Trimming at V came to 5 bases and at J to 8 bases, leaving 11 bases not matched to a gene. CDR3 sequence reads: CASSARQGSQEKLFF. Written as DNA, the CDR3 is TGTGCCAGCAGCGCGAGACAGGGCAGTCAGGAAAAACTGTTTTTT.

This sequence joins TRBV5-4 and TRBJ2-3, with TRBD1 identical over 9 bases. This CDR3 has 16 residues. From germline, CDR1 is SGHNT and CDR2 YYREEE (reference sequence). The V gene end was trimmed by 1 base and the J gene end by 4 bases; junction bases not matched to a gene: 7. CDR3 sequence (DNA): TGTGCCAGCAGCTTGTGGGGACAGGGAGTGTCAGATACGCAGTATTTT. Encoded protein: CASSLWGQGVSDTQYF.

This sequence joins TRBV27 and TRBJ2-5; TRBD2 agrees at 10 bases. Per the germline V gene, CDR1 is MNHEY and CDR2 is SMNVEV (reference sequence). The length of the CDR3 is 15 residues. After removal of 7 bases from V and 0 bases from J, the junction contained 5 bases not matched to a gene. CDR3 in DNA: TGTGCCAGCATACCGGGACTAGCGAACCAAGAGACCCAGTACTTC. This translates into CASIPGLANQETQYF.

The sample holds one count of this clone. V gene TRBV13 combines with J gene TRBJ2-3; D is ambiguous. Trimming removed 1 base from V and 8 bases from J, with 10 bases in between. CDR3 size: 13 residues. Germline lookup yields CDR1 PRHDT and CDR2 FYEKMQ (reference sequence). The CDR3 sequence is CASSLEVSATQYF. DNA of the CDR3: TGTGCCAGCAGCTTAGAAGTCAGTGCTACGCAGTATTTT.

The chain links TRBV28 to TRBJ1-1; possible D gene TRBD1, 6 bases. The CDR3 loop spans 15 amino acids. Trimming removed 3 bases from V and 4 bases from J, with 15 bases in between. The germline CDR1 and CDR2 sequences are MDHEN and SYDVKM. Written as DNA, the CDR3 is TGTGCCAGCAGTTTTTATGGGGGCGCGGGCACTGAAGCTTTCTTT. This encodes CASSFYGGAGTEAFF.

CDR3 region: CASSPGGWGGYTF. DNA of the CDR3: TGTGCCAGCAGCCCGGGAGGCTGGGGAGGCTACACCTTC. This chain uses TRBV9 with TRBJ1-2, with D unclear. The V end lost 4 bases, the J end lost 8 bases, and 15 bases lay between the germline ends. This CDR3 is built from 13 residues. Germline lookup yields CDR1 SGDLS and CDR2 YYNGEE.

The chain employs TRBV5-5 and TRBJ1-6; no firm D call. The germline V gene has CDR1 SGHKS and CDR2 YYEKEE (reference sequence). V dropped 0 bases and J dropped 5 bases, with 9 bases sitting between them. This CDR3 contains 15 residues. As DNA, the CDR3 is TGTGCCAGCAGCTTGGGACCGGGAAATAATTCACCCCTCCACTTT. It encodes CASSLGPGNNSPLHF. Complete variable domain (other parts from reference TRBV5-5 and TRBJ1-6): DAGVTQSPTHLIKTRGQQVTLRCSPISGHKSVSWYQQVLGQGPQFIFQYYEKEERGRGNFPDRFSARQFPNYSSELNVNALLLGDSALYLCASSLGPGNNSPLHFGNGTRLTVT.

The chain joins TRBV29-1 to TRBJ1-2, with a weak D call TRBD1 (5 bases). The CDR3 covers 12 residues. Trimming cost V 0 bases and J 6 bases, with 8 bases left between them. Per the germline V gene, CDR1 is SQVTM and CDR2 is ANQGSEA. This CDR3 reads CSVEDRADGYTF. In DNA form, the CDR3 reads TGCAGCGTTGAAGACAGGGCGGATGGCTACACCTTC.

The chain couples TRBV6-1 to TRBJ1-1, with TRBD1 as a possible D gene (6 bases). The CDR3 spans 13 residues. V was pared by 7 bases and J by 5 bases, with 14 bases between. CDR1 and CDR2 (germline): MNHNS, SASEGT. CDR3 region: CASMQGIVTEAFF. The CDR3 DNA reads TGTGCCAGCATGCAGGGGATTGTGACTGAAGCTTTCTTT.